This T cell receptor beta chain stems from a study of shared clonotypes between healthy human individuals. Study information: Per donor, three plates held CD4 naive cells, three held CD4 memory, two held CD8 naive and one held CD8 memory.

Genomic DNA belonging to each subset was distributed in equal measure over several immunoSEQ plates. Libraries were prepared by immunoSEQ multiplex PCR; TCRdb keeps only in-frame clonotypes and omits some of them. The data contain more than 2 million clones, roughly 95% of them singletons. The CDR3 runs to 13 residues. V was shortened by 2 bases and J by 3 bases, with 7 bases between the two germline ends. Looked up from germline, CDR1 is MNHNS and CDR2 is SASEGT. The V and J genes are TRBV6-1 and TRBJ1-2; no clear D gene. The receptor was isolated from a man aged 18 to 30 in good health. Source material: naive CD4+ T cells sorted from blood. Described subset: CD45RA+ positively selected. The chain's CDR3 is CASSEPGYYGYTF. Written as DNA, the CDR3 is TGTGCCAGCAGTGAACCGGGCTACTATGGCTACACCTTC.